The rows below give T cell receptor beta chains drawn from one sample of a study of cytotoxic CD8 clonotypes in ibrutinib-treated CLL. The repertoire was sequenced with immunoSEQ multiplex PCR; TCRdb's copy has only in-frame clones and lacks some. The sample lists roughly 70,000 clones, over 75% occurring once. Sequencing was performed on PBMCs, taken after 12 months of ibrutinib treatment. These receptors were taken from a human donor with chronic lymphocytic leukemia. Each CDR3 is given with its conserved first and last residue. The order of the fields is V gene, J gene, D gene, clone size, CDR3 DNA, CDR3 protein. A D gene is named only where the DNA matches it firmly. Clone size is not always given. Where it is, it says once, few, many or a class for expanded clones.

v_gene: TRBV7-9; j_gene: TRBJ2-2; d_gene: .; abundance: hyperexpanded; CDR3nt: TGTGCCAGCAGCTTAAATCCGAACACCGGGGAGCTGTTTTTT; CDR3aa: CASSLNPNTGELFF
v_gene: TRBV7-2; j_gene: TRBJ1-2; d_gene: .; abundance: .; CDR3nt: TGTGCCAGCAGCTTACAGGGCAGGGCCAACTATGGCTACACCTTC; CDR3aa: CASSLQGRANYGYTF
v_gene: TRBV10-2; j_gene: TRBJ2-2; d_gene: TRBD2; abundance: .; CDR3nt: TGCGCCAGCACCCTCGGACTAGGTAACACCGGGGAGCTGTTTTTT; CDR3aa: CASTLGLGNTGELFF
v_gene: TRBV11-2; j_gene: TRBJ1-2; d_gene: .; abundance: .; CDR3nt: TGTGCCAGCAGCTTAGACTATGGCTACACCTTC; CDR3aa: CASSLDYGYTF
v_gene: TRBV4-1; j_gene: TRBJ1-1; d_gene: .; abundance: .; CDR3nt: TGCGCCAGCAGCCCTGGAGTGAACACTGAAGCTTTCTTT; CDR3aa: CASSPGVNTEAFF
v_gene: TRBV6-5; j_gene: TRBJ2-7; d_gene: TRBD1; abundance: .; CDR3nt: TGTGCCTCTGCAGGGGACAGGGGAAATTCGTACGAGCAGTACTTC; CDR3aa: CASAGDRGNSYEQYF
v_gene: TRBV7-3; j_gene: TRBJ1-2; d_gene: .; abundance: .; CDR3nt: TGTGCCAGCAGCTTACAGGCCCGAGCCAGGGGCTGGTATGGCTACACCTTC; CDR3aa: CASSLQARARGWYGYTF
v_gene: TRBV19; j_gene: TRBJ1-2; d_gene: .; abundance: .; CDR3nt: TGTGCCAGTAGTACCCCCCAGATGGGGAATGATGGCTACACCTTC; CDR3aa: CASSTPQMGNDGYTF
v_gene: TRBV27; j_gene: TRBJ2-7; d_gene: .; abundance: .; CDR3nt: TGTGCCAGCAGTTTACCGGGGACCTACGAGCAGTACTTC; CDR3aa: CASSLPGTYEQYF
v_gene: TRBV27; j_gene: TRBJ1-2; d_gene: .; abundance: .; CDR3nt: TGTGCCAGCAGCGGTCCGGGTGGTCCTGACTATGGCTACACCTTC; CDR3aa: CASSGPGGPDYGYTF
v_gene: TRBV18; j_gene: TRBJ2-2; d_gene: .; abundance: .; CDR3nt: TGTGCCAGCTCACCACCAGACCGCACCGGGGAGCTGTTTTTT; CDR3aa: CASSPPDRTGELFF
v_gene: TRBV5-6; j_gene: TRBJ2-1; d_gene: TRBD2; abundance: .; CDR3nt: TGTGCCAGCAGCTCCCGGGGGGCGTTAGGGACCCTAGCGGGAGGACGGCAGTTCTTC; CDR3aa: CASSSRGALGTLAGGRQFF
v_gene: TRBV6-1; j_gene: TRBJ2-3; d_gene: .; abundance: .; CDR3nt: TGTGCCAGCAGGGAATTTAGCGGATACACAGATACGCAGTATTTT; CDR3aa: CASREFSGYTDTQYF
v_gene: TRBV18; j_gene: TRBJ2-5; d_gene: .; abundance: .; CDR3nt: TGTGCCAGCTCACCGGGCATTCAAGAGACCCAGTACTTC; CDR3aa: CASSPGIQETQYF
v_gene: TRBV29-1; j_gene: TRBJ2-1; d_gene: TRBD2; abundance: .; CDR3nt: TGCAGCGTTATGACTAGCGGGAGTGGTGAGCAGTTCTTC; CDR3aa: CSVMTSGSGEQFF
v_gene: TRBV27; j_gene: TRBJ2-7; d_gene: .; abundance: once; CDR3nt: TGTGCCAGCAGCCGGCCAGGGAAGGCGAACGAGCAGTACTTC; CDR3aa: CASSRPGKANEQYF
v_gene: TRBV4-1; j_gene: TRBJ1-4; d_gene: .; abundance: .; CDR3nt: TGCGCCAGCAGCCAAGAATTCCTCAGGGTTGGTGAAAAACTGTTTTTT; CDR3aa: CASSQEFLRVGEKLFF
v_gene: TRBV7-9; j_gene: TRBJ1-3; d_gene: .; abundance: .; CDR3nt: TGTGCCAGCAGCCCGGGAGGGACCACAGGGATATATGGAAACACCATATATTTT; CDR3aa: CASSPGGTTGIYGNTIYF
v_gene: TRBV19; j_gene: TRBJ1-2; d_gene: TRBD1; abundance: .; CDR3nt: TGTGCCAGTAGTATCCCGGGACAGGGGTTATATGGCTACACCTTC; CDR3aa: CASSIPGQGLYGYTF
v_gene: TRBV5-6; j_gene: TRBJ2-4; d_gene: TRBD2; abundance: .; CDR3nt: TGTGCCAGCAGGGCAGGTGGCGGGAGGGCCCTGAGCATTCAGTACTTC; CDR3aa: CASRAGGGRALSIQYF